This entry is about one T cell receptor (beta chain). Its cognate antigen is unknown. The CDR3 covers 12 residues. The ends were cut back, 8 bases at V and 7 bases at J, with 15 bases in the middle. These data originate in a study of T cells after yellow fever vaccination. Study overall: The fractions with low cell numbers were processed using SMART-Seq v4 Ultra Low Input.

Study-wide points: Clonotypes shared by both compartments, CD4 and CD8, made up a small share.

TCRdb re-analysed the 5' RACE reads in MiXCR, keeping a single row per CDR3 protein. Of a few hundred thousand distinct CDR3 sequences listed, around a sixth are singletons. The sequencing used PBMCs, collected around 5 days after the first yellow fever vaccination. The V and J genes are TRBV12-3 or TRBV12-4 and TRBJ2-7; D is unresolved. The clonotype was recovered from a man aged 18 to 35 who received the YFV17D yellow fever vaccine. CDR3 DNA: TGTGCCAGCCTTAGATGGGGTGGGGAGCAGTACTTC. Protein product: CASLRWGGEQYF.